This T cell receptor beta chain was captured by sequencing in a study of T cells after yellow fever vaccination. This clonotype showed up many times. TCRdb ran MiXCR on the 5' RACE reads and lists one entry per CDR3 protein. The sample holds a few hundred thousand distinct CDR3 sequences; 6.7% are singletons and the top ten take 0.8% to 1.2%. The source was CD4+ T cells sorted from PBMCs, collected on the day of the yellow fever booster vaccination. This clonotype was obtained from a young man who received the YFV17D yellow fever vaccine.

For the CDR3, the DNA is TGTGCCACCAGCAGAGATCCGACGGGAGGGGGAGATACGCAGTATTTT. It is translated as CATSRDPTGGGDTQYF. The chain combines TRBV15 with TRBJ2-3, with 8 bases aligning to TRBD2. The CDR3 is made up of 16 amino acids. V dropped 0 bases and J dropped 5; count of bases not matched to a gene: 7. Germline loops: CDR1 LNHNV, CDR2 YYDKDF (reference sequence). The full variable domain, rest sourced from reference TRBV15 and TRBJ2-3, is DAMVIQNPRYQVTQFGKPVTLSCSQTLNHNVMYWYQQKSSQAPKLLFHYYDKDFNNEADTPDNFQSRRPNTSFCFLDIRSPGLGDTAMYLCATSRDPTGGGDTQYFGPGTRLTVL.